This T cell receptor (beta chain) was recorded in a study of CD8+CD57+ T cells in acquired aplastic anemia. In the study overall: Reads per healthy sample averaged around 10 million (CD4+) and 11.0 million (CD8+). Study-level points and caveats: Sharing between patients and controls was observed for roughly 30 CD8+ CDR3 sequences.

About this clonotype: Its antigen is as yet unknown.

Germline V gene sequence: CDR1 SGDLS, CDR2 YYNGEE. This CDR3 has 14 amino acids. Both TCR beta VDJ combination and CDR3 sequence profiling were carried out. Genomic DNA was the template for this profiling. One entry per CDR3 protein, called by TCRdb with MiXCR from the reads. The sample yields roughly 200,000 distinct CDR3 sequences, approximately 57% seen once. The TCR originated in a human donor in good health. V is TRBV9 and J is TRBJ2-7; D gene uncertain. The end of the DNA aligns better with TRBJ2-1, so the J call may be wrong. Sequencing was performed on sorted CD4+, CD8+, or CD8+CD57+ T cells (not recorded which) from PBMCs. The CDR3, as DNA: TGTGCCAGCAGCGCTCTCGGCTCCTACAATGAGCAGTTCTTC. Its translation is CASSALGSYNEQFF.